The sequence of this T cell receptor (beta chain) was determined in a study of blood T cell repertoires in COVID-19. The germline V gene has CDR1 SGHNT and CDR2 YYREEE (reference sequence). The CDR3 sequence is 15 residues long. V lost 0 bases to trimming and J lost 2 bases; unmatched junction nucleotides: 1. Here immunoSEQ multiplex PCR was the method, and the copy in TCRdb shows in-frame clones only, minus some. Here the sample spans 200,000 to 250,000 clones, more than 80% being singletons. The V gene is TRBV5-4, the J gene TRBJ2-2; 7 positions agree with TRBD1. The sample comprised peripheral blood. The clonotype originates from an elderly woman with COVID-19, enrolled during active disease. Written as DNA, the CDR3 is TGTGCCAGCAGCTTGGGGGACAGAAACACCGGGGAGCTGTTTTTT. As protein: CASSLGDRNTGELFF.